Included here is one T cell receptor beta chain sequence, with context. This entry is derived from a study of blood T cell repertoires in COVID-19. Study context: There were acute and convalescent COVID-19 samples, and they came from the United States, Italy and Spain. PBMCs, B-cell-depleted T cells, or T cells were the source of the cDNA or gDNA that made up the material.

Germline V lookup: CDR1 SGHAT, CDR2 FQNNGV. V was shortened by 4 bases and J by 4 bases, with 7 bases between the two germline ends. The CDR3 runs to 13 residues. As originally analysed: Amplifying reference gene primers gave estimates of nucleated cell counts. Generated by immunoSEQ multiplex PCR, the TCRdb table keeps only in-frame clones and is missing some. Clonal size and the V and J genes are those of that table, whereas D and trimming came from the DNA. The sample records approximately 85,000 clones, about 90% being singletons. This sequence originates from a woman aged 45-60 years in a cohort sampled during active COVID-19. Sequenced: peripheral blood. This chain connects TRBV11-2 to TRBJ2-2, with D perhaps TRBD2 (5 bases). In DNA form, the CDR3 reads TGTGCCAGCAGCTATGAGGGCACCGGGGAGCTGTTTTTT. Amino acids: CASSYEGTGELFF.